This T cell receptor (beta chain) was recorded in a study of OX40 agonist ivuxolimab in advanced cancers. Notes on the research overall: Ivuxolimab was an agonistic, fully human IgG2 monoclonal antibody directed against OX40 (CD134), a costimulatory receptor. Intravenous ivuxolimab was administered to patients every 2 weeks at six dose levels: 0.01, 0.1, 0.3, 1.5, 3 and 10 mg/kg. Of the roughly 51 patients in dose escalation, approximately 20 had hepatocellular carcinoma, about 15 had melanoma, 9 had renal cell carcinoma and 9 had head and neck cancer. In the dose-escalation cohort, 82.7% of patients were male, and the mean age was approximately 60 years, with a range of roughly 20 to 85. Patients were allowed to have had prior anti-PD-1, anti-PD-L1 or anti-CTLA-4 therapy, and around 40% of the dose-escalation patients had previously received checkpoint inhibitors. Partial responses occurred in three dose-escalation patients: two with cutaneous melanoma and one with hepatocellular carcinoma. Peripheral TCRbeta sequencing aimed to test whether ivuxolimab altered TCR sequence diversity and caused clonal T-cell expansion. The paper describes the monotherapy dose-escalation part (N = 52 patients) of the phase I trial of ivuxolimab.

Overall study results and their limits: After ivuxolimab, expanded clones were on average more numerous among CD8+ T cells than among CD4+ T cells. At doses from 0.1 to 3.0 mg/kg, clonal expansion was seen in both CD4+ and CD8+ blood T cells between baseline and week 6. Low levels of normalized T-cell clonal expansion were also seen in some nonresponding patients. Antigen specificity was not determined for the clonally expanded peripheral T cells. In the 0.1-3.0 mg/kg groups, partial responders had among the lowest normalized peripheral clonal expansion, particularly in CD8+ T cells.

The germline V gene supplies CDR1 SGDLS and CDR2 YYNGEE. Taken from cysteine to phenylalanine, the CDR3 has 14 residues. Only the CDR3 region is kept as DNA, spanning 42 bases read in frame from base 1. A distance of 13 bases separates the germline ends of V and J, which lose 3 bases and 3 bases respectively. With regard to this clone: Its target antigen remains unknown. Base quality data are lacking; no much larger clone is found one base away.

Patients with autoimmune disease history or receiving systemic immunosuppression were excluded from the trial. Peripheral blood for TCR sequencing was collected from all dose cohorts at baseline, on cycle 4 day 1, and on cycle 7 day 1. Samples were obtained from an open-label, multicenter, first-in-human phase I dose-escalation trial of ivuxolimab. Adults with locally advanced or metastatic melanoma, renal cell carcinoma, hepatocellular carcinoma or head and neck squamous cell carcinoma were enrolled in the trial. Before TCR sequencing, CD4+ T cells and CD8+ T cells were sorted from peripheral blood as separate populations. To sequence the TCRbeta CDR3 region, genomic DNA was isolated from the sorted cells. The immunoSEQ Assay was used to sequence the TCRbeta CDR3 regions. Not all clones reach the TCRdb copy of this immuneACCESS table, which keeps in-frame sequences only. Checked studies attribute under half of the gap to unresolved V genes and leave the rest unexplained. The sample table holds 85,000 to 100,000 clones, of which approximately 95% were seen once. The ten largest clones capture less than 0.2% of the sample.

The clonotype was recovered from an adult with an advanced solid tumor such as melanoma, head and neck, liver or kidney cancer. The material sequenced was CD4+ or CD8+ T cells sorted from blood, taken in a trial of the OX40 agonist ivuxolimab. Recombination linked TRBV9 to TRBJ2-7, with the D gene tentatively TRBD1 or TRBD2, based on 5 matching bases in each. The nucleotide sequence is given as TGTGCCAGCAGCGCCGGGACCAAGAGCTACGAGCAGTACTTC. This translates into CASSAGTKSYEQYF.